The subject of this entry is one TCR beta chain. This CDR3 contains 16 residues. J was trimmed by 4 bases and V by 1 base; bases with no gene match: 12. CDR1 is GTSNPN and CDR2 is SVGIG in the germline V gene (reference sequence). This sample is drawn from a study of technical replicates of blood from several donors. The protocol was immunoSEQ multiplex PCR, while the TCRdb copy is restricted to in-frame clones and leaves out a portion. This sample has roughly 90,000 clones; about 94% occur once, and the top ten carry 0.24%. This clonotype was obtained from a human donor in good health. Sequenced sample: T cells isolated from PBMCs. The rearrangement uses TRBV30 and TRBJ1-2; 7 bases are a match to TRBD1. The CDR3 here is CAWSEGTVIGAYGYTF. The CDR3 nucleotides read TGTGCCTGGAGTGAAGGGACAGTGATCGGAGCCTATGGCTACACCTTC. Looking up the rest from reference TRBV30 and TRBJ1-2 gives the full variable domain: SQTIHQWPATLVQPVGSPLSLECTVEGTSNPNLYWYRQAAGRGLQLLFYSVGIGQISSEVPQNLSASRPQDRQFILSSKKLLLSDSGFYLCAWSEGTVIGAYGYTFGSGTRLTVV.